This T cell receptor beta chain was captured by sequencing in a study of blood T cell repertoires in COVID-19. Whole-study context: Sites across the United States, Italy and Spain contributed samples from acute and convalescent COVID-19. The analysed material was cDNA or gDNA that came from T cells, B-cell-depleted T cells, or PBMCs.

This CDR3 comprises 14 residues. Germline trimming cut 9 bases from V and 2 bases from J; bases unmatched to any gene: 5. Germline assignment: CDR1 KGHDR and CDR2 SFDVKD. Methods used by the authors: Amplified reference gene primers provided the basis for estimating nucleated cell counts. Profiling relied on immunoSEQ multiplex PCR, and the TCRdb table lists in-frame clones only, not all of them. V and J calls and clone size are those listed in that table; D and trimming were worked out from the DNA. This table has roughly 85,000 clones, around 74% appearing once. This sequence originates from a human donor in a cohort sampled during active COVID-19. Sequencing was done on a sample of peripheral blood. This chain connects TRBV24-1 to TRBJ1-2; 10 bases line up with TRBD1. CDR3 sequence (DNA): TGTGCCACCCAAGACAGGGGGCCCAACTATGGCTACACCTTC. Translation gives CATQDRGPNYGYTF.